The sequence of this TCR beta chain was determined in a study of neurological immune-mediated disorders. Study-level findings and limits: The expanded clones of different subjects shared no CDR3 amino acid sequences (suggesting private repertoires in all groups).

The CDR3 has 16 residues. The J segment lost 2 bases and the V segment lost 2 bases, leaving 5 bases of the junction unmatched. Germline V gene lookup returns CDR1 SGHDN and CDR2 FVKESK. Documented time point: longitudinal time-point 2. Unsorted libraries were generated from 2 million PBMCs held at -80 degrees C. In its sample, this clonotype was seen many times. The antigen is not known. cDNA was made by 5'RACE with 10-nucleotide random UMIs. Each CDR3 protein is one row after TCRdb ran MiXCR on the 5' RACE reads. The repertoire consists of about 60,000 distinct CDR3 sequences, with about 10% occurring once and the leading ten covering around 12%.

The sequencing input was PBMCs. V usage is TRBV14 and J usage is TRBJ2-2, with 7 bases fitting TRBD2. This receptor was taken from a young man in good health. The DNA for the CDR3 is TGTGCCAGCAGCCAAATTTCTAGCGGAAACACCGGGGAGCTGTTTTTT. Encoded protein: CASSQISSGNTGELFF.